Sequencing of this T cell receptor (beta chain) was carried out in a study of regulatory T cells in long-lasting Graves disease. Building of the TCR beta libraries involved iRepertoire HTBI primers and Arm-PCR of CDR3 regions. One entry per CDR3 protein results from TCRdb running MiXCR on the multiplex PCR reads. The sample has 540,000 or so distinct CDR3 sequences; roughly 14% are singletons. Regarding time point: newly diagnosed GD, antithyroid drugs for less than 3 months. PBMC RNA was the source of the TCR library. This clonotype was seen ten or more times. V was cut by 3 bases and J by 5 bases, with 7 bases left in between. In germline, CDR1 is DFQATT, CDR2 SNEGSKA (reference sequence). This CDR3 spans 11 amino acids. In addition, the sample was reused for a study of T cells in Graves' hyperthyroidism and ophthalmopathy. That paper notes: Primed by the HTBI set, a first-round RT-PCR was run on the TCR CDR3.

This chain uses TRBV20-1 with TRBJ1-1; the D is unclear. The sample here was peripheral blood mononuclear cells (PBMCs), taken at new diagnosis, from a patient treated with antithyroid drugs. The receptor was isolated from a man under 40 with Graves disease. The chain's CDR3 is CSASWGTEAFF. CDR3 sequence (DNA): TGCAGTGCTAGTTGGGGTACTGAAGCTTTCTTT.